The 11 T cell receptor beta chains presented below share a single source sample, sequenced in a study of technical replicates of blood from a handful of donors. Sequenced by immunoSEQ multiplex PCR; TCRdb stores in-frame clones only, minus some. Among some 70,000 clones listed, about 97% were seen once. Material: T cells isolated from PBMCs. These receptors came from a human donor in good health.

This clone was observed a single time. The chain joins TRBV4-1 to TRBJ2-7, with unresolved D. Germline loops: CDR1 MGHRA, CDR2 YSYEKL. V was shortened by 0 bases and J by 0 bases, with 15 bases between the two germline ends. This CDR3 spans 17 amino acids. The CDR3 protein is CASSQEKYGESSYEQYF. CDR3 nucleotide sequence: TGCGCCAGCAGCCAAGAGAAGTACGGTGAGAGCTCCTACGAGCAGTACTTC.

This clone was counted once. CDR3 amino acids: CSGKVGPVEQYF. CDR3 bases: TGCAGCGGAAAAGTTGGGCCGGTCGAGCAGTACTTC. V gene TRBV29-1 combines with J gene TRBJ2-7; the D is unclear. Per the germline V gene, CDR1 is SQVTM and CDR2 is ANQGSEA. This CDR3 is 12 amino acids long. Trimming pared 7 bases from V and 6 bases from J, leaving 16 bases between.

This clone is a singleton in its sample. The J gene is TRBJ2-1, the V gene TRBV29-1; 9 bases line up with TRBD1. The CDR3 length is 13 residues. J was trimmed by 6 bases and V by 4 bases; bases with no gene match: 4. The germline CDR1 and CDR2 sequences are SQVTM and ANQGSEA. CDR3 nucleotides: TGCAGCGTTGGACAGGGGGTAGGCAATGAGCAGTTCTTC. It codes for CSVGQGVGNEQFF.

Concerning this clone: This specimen includes other DNA sequences encoding the same CDR3. The rearrangement links TRBV9 to TRBJ2-7; TRBD1 matches 11 bases. Trimming at V came to 3 bases and at J to 1 base, leaving 3 bases not matched to a gene. The CDR3 totals 15 residues. CDR1 and CDR2 (germline): SGDLS, YYNGEE. Written as DNA, the CDR3 is TGTGCCAGCAGCGCCGGGACAGGGGGATCCTACGAGCAGTACTTC. It codes for CASSAGTGGSYEQYF.

The chain recombines TRBV28 with TRBJ1-5; D unresolved. In germline, CDR1 is MDHEN, CDR2 SYDVKM. The CDR3 covers 13 residues. V lost 4 bases, J lost 0 bases, and 4 bases lay in between. The DNA for the CDR3 is TGTGCCAGCAGTTACAATAGCAATCAGCCCCAGCATTTT. Protein product: CASSYNSNQPQHF. The whole variable domain, remainder taken from reference TRBV28 and TRBJ1-5, is DVKVTQSSRYLVKRTGEKVFLECVQDMDHENMFWYRQDPGLGLRLIYFSYDVKMKEKGDIPEGYSVSREKKERFSLILESASTNQTSMYLCASSYNSNQPQHFGDGTRLSIL.

This chain connects TRBV19 to TRBJ1-2; 8 nucleotides line up with TRBD1. CDR1 is LNHDA and CDR2 is SQIVND in the germline V gene (reference sequence). The junction had 6 bases not matched to a gene; V was cut back by 1 base and J by 5 bases. The CDR3 contains 15 residues. CDR3 protein: CASSIAGGGIYGYTF. The CDR3 bases are TGTGCCAGTAGTATAGCAGGGGGCGGTATTTATGGCTACACCTTC.

The V and J genes are TRBV5-1 and TRBJ2-2; 9 bases are shared with TRBD1. This CDR3 contains 16 residues. Germline V gives CDR1 SGHRS, CDR2 YFSETQ. Germline trimming cut 5 bases from V and 5 bases from J; bases unmatched to any gene: 10. As DNA, the CDR3 is TGCGCCAGCAGGCAGGACAGGGACAGGGCAACCGGGGAGCTGTTTTTT. It encodes CASRQDRDRATGELFF.

The rearrangement links TRBV25-1 to TRBJ2-1; 9 positions agree with TRBD2. This CDR3 is 16 amino acids long. CDR1 and CDR2 (germline): MGHDK, SYGVNS. Trimming at V came to 5 bases and at J to 7 bases, leaving 12 bases not matched to a gene. CDR3 loop: CASSPPNGLAGNEQFF. The CDR3 bases are TGTGCCAGCAGTCCTCCAAATGGGCTAGCGGGGAATGAGCAGTTCTTC.

J is TRBJ2-7 and V is TRBV28, with 9 nucleotides matching TRBD1. The CDR3 contains 13 residues. Germline V lookup: CDR1 MDHEN, CDR2 SYDVKM. V shed 2 bases and J 9 bases; nucleotides not matched to a gene: 5. The CDR3 DNA is TGTGCCAGCAGTTTAAGGGACAGGGTGAGGCAGTACTTC. Translation: CASSLRDRVRQYF. The full variable domain, with the rest looked up from reference TRBV28 and TRBJ2-7, is DVKVTQSSRYLVKRTGEKVFLECVQDMDHENMFWYRQDPGLGLRLIYFSYDVKMKEKGDIPEGYSVSREKKERFSLILESASTNQTSMYLCASSLRDRVRQYFGPGTRLTVT.

The J gene is TRBJ2-2, the V gene TRBV30; TRBD1 aligns across 9 bases. The CDR3 is 14 residues long. V trimming: 7 bases; J trimming: 8 bases; junction bases outside the gene matches: 11. Germline lookup yields CDR1 GTSNPN and CDR2 SVGIG (reference sequence). The DNA for the CDR3 is TGTGCCTACCGTGGGACAGGGCGCGTGGGGGAGCTGTTTTTT. The encoded protein is CAYRGTGRVGELFF.

V is TRBV15 and J is TRBJ1-2; D call uncertain. V lost 0 bases and J lost 4, with 9 bases in between. The germline V gene encodes CDR1 LNHNV and CDR2 YYDKDF (reference sequence). The CDR3 runs 14 residues. The CDR3 DNA reads TGTGCCACCAGCAGAGAACCCGTTAGCTATGGCTACACCTTC. This gives the protein CATSREPVSYGYTF.